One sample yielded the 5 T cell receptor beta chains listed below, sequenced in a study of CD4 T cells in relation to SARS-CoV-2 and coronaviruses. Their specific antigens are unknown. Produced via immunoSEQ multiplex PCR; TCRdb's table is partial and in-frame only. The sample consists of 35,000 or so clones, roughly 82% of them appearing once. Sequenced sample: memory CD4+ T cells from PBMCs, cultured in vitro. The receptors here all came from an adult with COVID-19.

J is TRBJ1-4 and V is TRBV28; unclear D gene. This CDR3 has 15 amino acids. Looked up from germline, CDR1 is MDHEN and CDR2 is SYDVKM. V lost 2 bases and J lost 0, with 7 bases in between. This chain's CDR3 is CASSLPHATNEKLFF. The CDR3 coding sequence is TGTGCCAGCAGTTTACCACATGCAACTAATGAAAAACTGTTTTTT. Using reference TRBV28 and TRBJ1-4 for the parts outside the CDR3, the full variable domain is DVKVTQSSRYLVKRTGEKVFLECVQDMDHENMFWYRQDPGLGLRLIYFSYDVKMKEKGDIPEGYSVSREKKERFSLILESASTNQTSMYLCASSLPHATNEKLFFGSGTQLSVL.

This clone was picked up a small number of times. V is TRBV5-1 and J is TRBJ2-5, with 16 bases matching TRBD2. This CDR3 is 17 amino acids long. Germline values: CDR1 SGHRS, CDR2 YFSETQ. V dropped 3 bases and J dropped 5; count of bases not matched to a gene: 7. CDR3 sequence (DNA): TGCGCCAGCAGCTCATCCCGGGGACTAGCGGGAGGGGAGACCCAGTACTTC. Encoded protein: CASSSSRGLAGGETQYF.

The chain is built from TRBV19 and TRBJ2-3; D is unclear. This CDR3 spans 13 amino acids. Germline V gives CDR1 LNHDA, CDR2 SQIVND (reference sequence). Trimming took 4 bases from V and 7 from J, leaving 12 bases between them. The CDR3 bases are TGTGCCAGTAGTACCCCGGACCAAAATACGCAGTATTTT. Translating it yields CASSTPDQNTQYF.

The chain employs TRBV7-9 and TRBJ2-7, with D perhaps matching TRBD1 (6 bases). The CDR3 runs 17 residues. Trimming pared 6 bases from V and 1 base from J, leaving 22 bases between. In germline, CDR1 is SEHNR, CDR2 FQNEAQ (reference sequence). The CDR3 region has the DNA TGTGCCAGCAGTTCCCTCTTGGGCAGGGGACGATCCTACGAGCAGTACTTC. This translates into CASSSLLGRGRSYEQYF.

In nucleotides, the CDR3 is TGTGCCAGCAGCCCGAACACAGGGGCTGGAACAGATACGCAGTATTTT. This encodes CASSPNTGAGTDTQYF. This chain connects TRBV7-9 to TRBJ2-3; 7 bases are a match to TRBD1. CDR3 size: 16 residues. Unmatched junction bases numbered 11, after V lost 5 bases and J lost 3 bases. In germline, CDR1 is SEHNR, CDR2 FQNEAQ (reference sequence).